These T cell receptor beta chains were read from a single sample in a study of blood T cells in healthy people across ages. TCRdb independently ran MiXCR on the 5' RACE reads; one entry per CDR3 protein. This table holds about 2 million distinct CDR3 sequences, 49% found once. The material sequenced was blood. These receptors were taken from a woman in her forties in good health. Each CDR3 is given with its conserved first and last residue. The order of the fields is J gene, V gene, D gene, clone size, CDR3 protein, CDR3 DNA. A D gene is named only where the DNA matches it firmly. Not every row has a clone size; where given, it reads once, few, many or a size class.

TRBJ2-7	TRBV21-1	NA	few	CASSKLYFSEQYF	TGTGCCAGCAGCAAACTGTATTTTAGCGAGCAGTACTTC
TRBJ1-2	TRBV5-1	NA	NA	CASRLGTQVYGYTF	TGCGCCAGCAGGCTCGGGACCCAAGTCTATGGCTACACCTTC
TRBJ2-5	TRBV29-1	NA	NA	CSVSLETQYF	TGCAGCGTCTCCTTGGAGACCCAGTACTTC
TRBJ2-3	TRBV7-2	NA	few	CASSLEEGTDTQYF	TGTGCCAGCAGCTTAGAAGAGGGGACAGATACGCAGTATTTT
TRBJ2-5	TRBV27	NA	few	CASSLGVRAMETQYF	TGTGCCAGCAGTTTGGGGGTCAGGGCCATGGAGACCCAGTACTTC
TRBJ2-7	TRBV6-6	NA	once	CASRTGSLASYEQYF	TGTGCCAGCAGAACAGGGTCTTTGGCGTCCTACGAGCAGTACTTC
TRBJ1-2	TRBV7-9	TRBD1	once	CASSLWSGGNGYTF	TGTGCCAGCAGCTTATGGTCAGGGGGAAATGGCTACACCTTC
TRBJ1-2	TRBV20-1	NA	NA	CSAVNVGGADRYGYTF	TGCAGTGCTGTCAACGTAGGGGGGGCTGATCGCTATGGCTACACCTTC
TRBJ2-5	TRBV6-1	NA	few	CATRKDPQETQYF	TGTGCCACCAGGAAGGATCCCCAAGAGACCCAGTACTTC
TRBJ1-5	TRBV7-2	NA	once	CASSLESGHGPQHF	TGTGCCAGCAGCTTAGAGTCTGGACATGGGCCCCAGCATTTT
TRBJ1-2	TRBV6-1	TRBD1	NA	CASSEAFSGGNCGYTF	TGTGCCAGCAGTGAAGCGTTTTCAGGGGGCAACTGTGGCTACACCTTC
TRBJ2-6	TRBV28	TRBD1	NA	CASSPTGGAYGANVLTF	TGTGCCAGCAGTCCCACAGGGGGCGCTTATGGGGCCAACGTCCTGACTTTC
TRBJ2-5	TRBV9	TRBD2	NA	CASSVELAGVGGETQYF	TGTGCCAGCAGCGTAGAACTAGCGGGGGTCGGGGGGGAGACCCAGTACTTC
TRBJ1-5	TRBV2	TRBD1	NA	CASSQQGMNQPQHF	TGTGCCAGCAGTCAACAGGGGATGAATCAGCCCCAGCATTTT
TRBJ2-3	TRBV7-2	NA	few	CASSDQHQDTQYF	TGTGCCAGCAGCGATCAGCATCAGGATACGCAGTATTTT
TRBJ2-1	TRBV7-2	NA	NA	CASSLSLAGTYNEQFF	TGTGCCAGCAGCTTAAGCCTCGCGGGGACATACAATGAGCAGTTCTTC
TRBJ2-1	TRBV7-9	NA	few	CASSLGSQTYEQFF	TGTGCCAGCAGCTTAGGGTCCCAGACCTACGAGCAGTTCTTC
TRBJ1-5	TRBV6-5	NA	NA	CATRDVGYSNQPQHF	TGTGCCACCCGGGACGTAGGATATAGCAATCAGCCCCAGCATTTT
TRBJ2-7	TRBV27	TRBD2	NA	CASIGTSTYEQYF	TGTGCCAGCATAGGGACTAGCACCTACGAGCAGTACTTC
TRBJ2-5	TRBV7-3	TRBD2	NA	CASSLTLGGAETQYF	TGTGCCAGCAGCTTAACGCTCGGGGGGGCTGAGACCCAGTACTTC
TRBJ1-4	TRBV28	TRBD1	NA	CASIWTGGGEKLFF	TGTGCCAGCATTTGGACAGGGGGCGGTGAAAAACTGTTTTTT
TRBJ2-7	TRBV14	TRBD1	few	CASSREVQGADEQYF	TGTGCCAGCAGCCGGGAGGTACAGGGGGCCGACGAGCAGTACTTC
TRBJ2-3	TRBV6-6	TRBD2	NA	CASSQKLAGGHTDTQYF	TGTGCCAGCAGTCAGAAGCTAGCGGGGGGTCACACAGATACGCAGTATTTT
TRBJ1-1	TRBV27	NA	NA	CASVRNTEAFF	TGTGCCAGCGTCCGTAACACTGAAGCTTTCTTT
TRBJ2-1	TRBV10-2	NA	NA	CASSESHVGVPINNEQFF	TGCGCCAGCAGTGAGTCCCACGTGGGCGTCCCCATTAACAATGAGCAGTTCTTC
TRBJ2-3	TRBV3-1	NA	few	CASRHGLLGGGDTQYF	TGTGCCAGCAGGCACGGACTCCTGGGTGGAGGAGATACGCAGTATTTT
TRBJ2-7	TRBV5-1	NA	NA	CASSYYPSQGGSYNEQYF	TGCGCCAGCAGCTACTACCCTTCCCAGGGTGGCTCCTACAATGAGCAGTACTTC
TRBJ1-2	TRBV28	NA	NA	CASKGDLWGYTF	TGTGCCAGCAAGGGGGACCTCTGGGGCTACACCTTC
TRBJ2-4	TRBV12-3/TRBV12-4	NA	NA	CASSFHSVLELAKNIQYF	TGTGCCAGCAGTTTTCATTCCGTACTAGAACTAGCCAAAAACATTCAGTACTTC
TRBJ2-3	TRBV4-1	NA	NA	CASSQEHFPARGALDTQYF	TGCGCCAGCAGCCAAGAACACTTTCCCGCCCGAGGGGCGTTGGATACGCAGTATTTT
TRBJ1-2	TRBV20-1	NA	NA	CSARITAVPYGYTF	TGCAGTGCTAGGATTACCGCCGTTCCCTATGGCTACACCTTC
TRBJ2-5	TRBV29-1	TRBD1	NA	CSVEGKGQGALETQYF	TGCAGCGTTGAAGGAAAAGGTCAGGGGGCGCTAGAGACCCAGTACTTC
TRBJ1-5	TRBV27	NA	NA	CASSFAAATSQPQHF	TGTGCCAGCAGTTTCGCTGCGGCTACTAGTCAGCCCCAGCATTTT
TRBJ2-1	TRBV7-2	TRBD2	few	CASSLGLGTSSEQFF	TGTGCCAGCAGCTTAGGATTAGGGACTAGTTCTGAGCAGTTCTTC
TRBJ2-7	TRBV20-1	NA	NA	CSARDTAYEQYF	TGCAGTGCTAGAGACACCGCCTACGAGCAGTACTTC
TRBJ1-2	TRBV20-1	TRBD1	NA	CSAHGQGAWGYTF	TGCAGTGCTCATGGGCAGGGGGCATGGGGCTACACCTTC
TRBJ2-3	TRBV20-1	NA	NA	CSVRDGKTDTQYF	TGCAGTGTACGGGACGGGAAAACAGATACGCAGTATTTT
TRBJ2-7	TRBV6-1	NA	NA	CASSEHPSPYEQYF	TGTGCCAGCAGTGAACATCCTAGCCCCTACGAGCAGTACTTC
TRBJ2-1	TRBV19	TRBD2	NA	CASSIDASGGHTGEQFF	TGTGCCAGTAGTATAGACGCTAGCGGGGGACATACCGGAGAGCAGTTCTTC
TRBJ1-5	TRBV6-5	NA	NA	CASSYSRGVTPQHF	TGTGCCAGCAGTTACTCACGGGGGGTAACGCCCCAGCATTTT
TRBJ1-2	TRBV7-9	NA	NA	CASSSSPGREEYGYTF	TGTGCCAGCAGCTCCAGCCCGGGGAGGGAAGAGTATGGCTACACCTTC
TRBJ1-5	TRBV20-1	NA	few	CSARGWQLSNQPQHF	TGCAGTGCTAGAGGATGGCAGCTTAGCAATCAGCCCCAGCATTTT
TRBJ2-5	TRBV28	NA	once	CASSVLGSRQTQYF	TGTGCCAGCAGTGTATTGGGCAGTAGGCAGACCCAGTACTTC
TRBJ1-6	TRBV7-2	NA	NA	CASSFSLDSPLHF	TGTGCCAGCAGCTTTTCTCTAGATTCACCCCTCCACTTT
TRBJ2-5	TRBV2	TRBD2	NA	CASRVYSGGGETQYF	TGTGCCAGCAGAGTATATAGCGGGGGAGGAGAGACCCAGTACTTC
TRBJ2-5	TRBV7-9	TRBD2	NA	CTSSPRGSETQYF	TGTACCAGCAGCCCGCGGGGGTCAGAGACCCAGTACTTC
TRBJ2-7	TRBV29-1	NA	few	CSVKDTGSYEQYF	TGCAGCGTCAAGGACACGGGCTCCTACGAGCAGTACTTC
TRBJ1-1	TRBV5-1	TRBD1	NA	CASSPRQGGDEAFF	TGCGCCAGCAGCCCTCGACAGGGCGGGGATGAAGCTTTCTTT
TRBJ2-3	TRBV10-3	NA	NA	CAISESWAGATDTQYF	TGTGCCATCAGTGAGTCATGGGCGGGGGCGACAGATACGCAGTATTTT
TRBJ2-3	TRBV7-8	TRBD2	NA	CASSLVPTSGDPDTQYF	TGTGCCAGCAGCTTAGTCCCGACTAGCGGGGACCCAGATACGCAGTATTTT
TRBJ1-6	TRBV6-6	NA	once	CASSYGPVNNSPLHF	TGTGCCAGCAGTTACGGCCCAGTTAATAATTCACCCCTCCACTTT